This section outlines one TCR beta chain sequence together with its context. Authors' processing steps: Scientists estimated how many nucleated cells there were by amplifying reference gene primers. Assay: immunoSEQ multiplex PCR; the TCRdb copy retains only in-frame clones and omits some. V, J and clone size derive from that table, while D and trimming were established from the DNA sequence. This table has 150,000 to 200,000 clones, around 86% appearing once. The data derive from a study of blood T cell repertoires in COVID-19. As for the study in general: The study drew acute and convalescent COVID-19 samples from the United States, Italy and Spain.

This CDR3 region has 15 residues. Trimming removed 3 bases from V and 1 base from J, with 9 bases in between. Germline CDR1 and CDR2: ENHRY and SYGVKD. The V and J genes are TRBV10-3 and TRBJ2-2; TRBD1 is a possible D gene (5 bases). Sequences were obtained from peripheral blood. The receptor was isolated from a man aged 55 to 70 with acute or convalescent COVID-19. DNA of the CDR3: TGTGCCATCAGTGACAGGGTTCGGAACACCGGGGAGCTGTTTTTT. It is translated as CAISDRVRNTGELFF.